The source of this T cell receptor (beta chain) is a study of cytomegalovirus exposure and HLA in healthy donors. In the study overall: In an early release, HLA-typed donors contributed some 82 million unique TCR sequences.

PCR used 60 Vbeta primers and 13 Jbeta primers. How the authors handled the data: An analysis performed later counted about 80 million unique TCR beta chains (roughly 11 million of them shared). Sequencing used immunoSEQ multiplex PCR; TCRdb keeps in-frame clones, though not all of them. That table furnishes V, J and clone size, whereas the DNA furnished D and trimming. The sample records some 180,000 clones, under 85% being singletons. This CDR3 has 13 amino acids. Deletions cut 3 bases from V and 1 base from J, with 6 bases between. Germline lookup yields CDR1 LNHNV and CDR2 YYDKDF (reference sequence). The table lists this clone with a few counts.

The sequence was collected from a woman aged 18 to 35 in good health and CMV-seropositive. Source material: PBMCs. The J gene is TRBJ1-1, the V gene TRBV15; D unresolved. In nucleotides, the CDR3 is TGTGCCACCAGCAGGGGAGAGAACACTGAAGCTTTCTTT. This sequence encodes CATSRGENTEAFF.